This TCR beta chain is from a study of cytomegalovirus exposure and HLA in healthy donors. V was shortened by 0 bases and J by 0 bases, with 8 bases between the two germline ends. Per the germline V gene, CDR1 is GTSNPN and CDR2 is SVGIG (reference sequence). This CDR3 comprises 14 residues. The method was immunoSEQ multiplex PCR; TCRdb's version includes in-frame clones alone and lacks a portion of them. The data hold some 60,000 clones, with roughly 94% observed a single time. The TCR comes from a young man in good health and CMV-seropositive. The sequenced material came from PBMCs. This chain links TRBV30 with TRBJ1-1, with D possibly being TRBD1 (5 bases). CDR3 in amino acids: CAWSVGGMNTEAFF. CDR3 nucleotide sequence: TGTGCCTGGAGTGTGGGGGGAATGAACACTGAAGCTTTCTTT.